This T cell receptor (beta chain) appears in the sequencing data of a study of CD8 T cells in ankylosing spondylitis. This clonotype was detected only a few times. As yet, its antigen is unknown. Points from the study as a whole: Disease-linked clones bore a CD8+ phenotype, appearing relatively rarely in peripheral blood. Some motif variants were previously reported in reactive arthritis synovial fluid and blood. From matched ankylosing spondylitis synovial fluid, disease-linked clones were reportedly recovered at significantly enriched levels. What appeared characteristic of ankylosing spondylitis blood was a TCR beta motif of several highly homologous variants.

Construction of TCR beta libraries was performed using quantitative 5'-RACE with molecular barcodes. In TCRdb, the 5' RACE reads were re-called with MiXCR into one record per CDR3 protein. The data hold roughly 300,000 distinct CDR3 sequences, with 7% to 9% observed a single time. The clonotype originates from a male donor with ankylosing spondylitis. Sequencing was carried out using blood, either unsorted or a sorted T cell fraction (not recorded which).

The CDR3 loop is CASSWNRAYGYTF. Here the CDR3 DNA reads TGTGCCAGCAGTTGGAACAGGGCCTATGGCTACACCTTC. The chain carries TRBV27 and TRBJ1-2; D perhaps matches TRBD1 (6 bases). V was shortened by 4 bases and J by 4 bases, with 10 bases between the two germline ends. Germline values: CDR1 MNHEY, CDR2 SMNVEV (reference sequence). CDR3 length equals 13 residues.